This is a list of T cell receptor beta chains from one sample in a study of blood T cell repertoires in COVID-19. Clones were sequenced by immunoSEQ multiplex PCR, and TCRdb holds only the in-frame ones, with some missing. The data show tens of thousands of clones, with about nine tenths seen just once and roughly 8.7% held by the top ten. Sequencing was done on a sample of peripheral blood. These receptors originate from a man aged 25 to 40 with acute or convalescent COVID-19. CDR3s include the opening cysteine and the closing phenylalanine or tryptophan. The order of the fields is clone size, V gene, J gene, D gene, CDR3 protein, CDR3 DNA. A D gene is named only where the DNA matches it firmly. Rows give clone size only sometimes, using once, few, many, or a class for an expanded clone.

.,TRBV5-1,TRBJ2-7,.,CASSLELTAPSCF,TGCGCCAGCAGCTTGGAATTGACAGCTCCATCCTGTTTC
.,TRBV28,TRBJ2-6,.,CASSRGQSGANVLTF,TGTGCCAGCAGTCGAGGACAGTCTGGGGCCAACGTCCTGACTTTC
.,TRBV10-1,TRBJ2-3,.,CASSESGIAGDTQYF,TGCGCCAGCAGTGAGTCCGGGATTGCGGGGGATACGCAGTATTTT
.,TRBV7-9,TRBJ1-2,TRBD1,CASPRGGGLEGYTF,TGTGCCAGCCCCAGGGGGGGCGGCTTAGAAGGCTACACCTTC
.,TRBV7-2,TRBJ2-7,.,CASSLARGEQYF,TGTGCCAGCAGCTTAGCCAGGGGCGAGCAGTACTTC
.,TRBV5-1,TRBJ2-5,TRBD2,CASSVTGLAGGETQYF,TGCGCCAGCAGCGTCACGGGACTAGCGGGAGGGGAGACCCAGTACTTC
once,TRBV15,TRBJ2-7,TRBD2,CATSRVAGGYEQYF,TGTGCCACCAGCAGAGTAGCGGGAGGATACGAGCAGTACTTC
.,TRBV7-8,TRBJ2-3,TRBD1,CASSLVPRGLDTQYF,TGTGCCAGCAGCTTAGTTCCCAGGGGGCTCGATACGCAGTATTTT
.,TRBV20-1,TRBJ2-7,.,CSVTDVNEQYF,TGCAGTGTAACAGACGTCAACGAGCAGTACTTC
few,TRBV5-1,TRBJ2-3,.,CASSLAGGGTDTQYF,TGCGCCAGCAGCTTGGCCGGGGGAGGCACAGATACGCAGTATTTT
.,TRBV5-4,TRBJ2-1,TRBD2,CASSLSRSGRAVEFF,TGTGCCAGCAGCTTGAGTCGGAGCGGGAGGGCCGTCGAGTTCTTC
medium-sized,TRBV9,TRBJ2-7,TRBD1,CASSPGTGDYYEQYF,TGTGCCAGCAGCCCTGGGACAGGGGATTACTACGAGCAGTACTTC
.,TRBV3-1/TRBV3-2,TRBJ1-1,.,CASSFRGGFTEAFF,TGTGCCAGCAGCTTCAGGGGAGGGTTCACTGAAGCTTTCTTT
.,TRBV28,TRBJ1-1,.,CASSFLWAGAFF,TGTGCCAGCAGTTTTCTGTGGGCTGGAGCTTTCTTT
.,TRBV28,TRBJ2-7,TRBD2,CASSSPGPAGGEQYF,TGTGCCAGCAGTTCCCCAGGCCCCGCGGGGGGCGAGCAGTACTTC
.,TRBV30,TRBJ2-3,.,CAWSVLNRPEYF,TGTGCCTGGAGTGTACTGAACAGGCCCGAGTATTTT
.,TRBV27,TRBJ2-5,.,CASSRQVQETQYF,TGTGCCAGCAGTCGACAGGTCCAAGAGACCCAGTACTTC
.,TRBV28,TRBJ1-5,TRBD1,CAGGTGWGQPQHF,TGTGCCGGAGGGACAGGTTGGGGTCAGCCCCAGCATTTT
.,TRBV28,TRBJ1-1,TRBD1,CASNRDRVAEAFF,TGTGCCAGCAATCGGGACAGGGTCGCTGAAGCTTTCTTT
.,TRBV7-9,TRBJ1-1,.,CASSSDTLEAFF,TGTGCCAGCAGCTCGGACACCCTTGAAGCTTTCTTT
.,TRBV3-1/TRBV3-2,TRBJ2-6,TRBD1,CASSTRTGYSGGANVLTF,TGTGCCAGCAGCACTCGGACAGGATATTCAGGTGGGGCCAACGTCCTGACTTTC
.,TRBV28,TRBJ2-1,TRBD2,CASSATSGINNEQFF,TGTGCCAGCAGTGCGACTAGCGGGATAAACAATGAGCAGTTCTTC
.,TRBV6-5,TRBJ2-7,.,CASSSLFGYRIHEQYF,TGTGCCAGCAGTTCTCTCTTCGGTTACAGAATCCACGAGCAGTACTTC
.,TRBV5-1,TRBJ2-5,.,CASSLSPGKRRETQYF,TGCGCCAGCAGCTTATCTCCAGGGAAAAGGCGAGAGACCCAGTACTTC
once,TRBV4-1,TRBJ2-5,.,CASSQDLRVGREETQYF,TGCGCCAGCAGCCAAGATCTTCGGGTCGGCAGGGAAGAGACCCAGTACTTC
.,TRBV4-1,TRBJ2-5,.,CASSQDPLETQYF,TGCGCCAGCAGCCAAGATCCTCTTGAGACCCAGTACTTC
.,TRBV11-2,TRBJ2-7,.,CASSLGLASTYEQYF,TGTGCCAGCAGCTTAGGGCTAGCGTCTACCTACGAGCAGTACTTC
medium-sized,TRBV9,TRBJ2-5,.,CASSVGSGAETQYF,TGTGCCAGCAGCGTAGGAAGCGGCGCTGAGACCCAGTACTTC
.,TRBV5-1,TRBJ2-1,TRBD2,CASSLVTSGRKEQFF,TGCGCCAGCAGCCTCGTGACTAGCGGGAGGAAGGAGCAGTTCTTC
.,TRBV6-5,TRBJ2-1,.,CASSYGRGSYNEQFF,TGTGCCAGCAGTTACGGAAGGGGGAGCTACAATGAGCAGTTCTTC
.,TRBV7-6,TRBJ2-7,TRBD1,CASSPGRGTEYEQYF,TGTGCCAGCAGCCCAGGCAGGGGGACGGAGTACGAGCAGTACTTC
.,TRBV19,TRBJ1-5,.,CASSMGQHNQPQHF,TGTGCCAGTAGTATGGGGCAGCACAATCAGCCCCAGCATTTT
.,TRBV28,TRBJ1-5,.,CATQRIGNQPQHF,TGTGCCACCCAGCGAATAGGCAATCAGCCCCAGCATTTT
.,TRBV27,TRBJ1-2,TRBD1,CASLGQGANGYTF,TGTGCCAGCTTGGGACAGGGGGCGAATGGCTACACCTTC
.,TRBV5-8,TRBJ2-3,TRBD2,CASSLGQGTSAAMLYF,TGTGCCAGCAGCTTGGGTCAGGGGACTAGCGCCGCAATGCTGTATTTT
.,TRBV28,TRBJ1-5,.,CASSWPGLGRQPQHF,TGTGCCAGCAGCTGGCCAGGGCTCGGCAGGCAGCCCCAGCATTTT
.,TRBV6-1,TRBJ2-7,TRBD2,CASSEGGSGAYEQYF,TGTGCCAGCAGTGAAGGCGGGAGCGGGGCCTACGAGCAGTACTTC
.,TRBV10-3,TRBJ2-3,.,CAITSTDTQYF,TGTGCCATCACTAGCACAGATACGCAGTATTTT
.,TRBV6-2/TRBV6-3,TRBJ2-2,.,CASSYLTGELFF,TGTGCCAGCAGTTACCTCACCGGGGAGCTGTTTTTT
.,TRBV7-9,TRBJ2-1,TRBD2,CASSADSGLAAKFF,TGTGCCAGCAGCGCCGACTCGGGACTAGCTGCTAAGTTCTTC
.,TRBV6-5,TRBJ2-7,TRBD2,CASMGQPGLASEQYF,TGTGCCAGCATGGGGCAACCGGGACTAGCATCCGAGCAGTACTTC
.,TRBV7-9,TRBJ1-2,.,CASSLVAGSGGYTF,TGTGCCAGCAGCTTAGTCGCAGGGTCAGGTGGCTACACCTTC
.,TRBV9,TRBJ2-1,TRBD2,CASSVSGRDEQFF,TGTGCCAGCAGCGTCAGCGGGAGGGATGAGCAGTTCTTC
.,TRBV15,TRBJ1-4,.,CATSRDRESNEKLFF,TGTGCCACCAGCAGAGACAGGGAATCTAATGAAAAACTGTTTTTT
.,TRBV3-1/TRBV3-2,TRBJ2-5,.,CASSQPLGLATQETQYF,TGTGCCAGCAGCCAACCACTGGGACTGGCAACACAAGAGACCCAGTACTTC
.,TRBV6-4,TRBJ2-1,.,CASSEGPAVDMSYNEQFF,TGTGCCAGCAGTGAAGGTCCGGCGGTCGATATGAGTTACAATGAGCAGTTCTTC
.,TRBV10-3,TRBJ2-3,TRBD2,CAIKPTSGSADTQYF,TGTGCCATCAAACCGACTAGCGGGAGCGCAGATACGCAGTATTTT
.,TRBV5-4,TRBJ2-7,TRBD1,CASSLVGQGSYEQYF,TGTGCCAGCAGCTTGGTCGGACAGGGATCCTACGAGCAGTACTTC
.,TRBV19,TRBJ1-5,.,CASRSPDSRNQPQHF,TGTGCCAGTAGGAGCCCGGACAGCCGTAATCAGCCCCAGCATTTT